This TCR beta chain appears in the sequencing data of a study of radiotherapy plus CTLA-4 blockade in lung cancer. Turning to the study itself: Objective responses were documented in 15% to 20% of patients, with disease control in around 31%.

The assay was immunoSEQ multiplex PCR, and TCRdb's table has in-frame clones only and misses some. The data contain about 77,000 clones, roughly 69% of them seen just once; the ten biggest clones take up roughly 9.8%. CDR1 and CDR2 from the germline V gene are SGHAT and FQNNGV. The CDR3 runs to 14 residues. V lost 5 bases and J 4 bases, leaving 12 bases between the germline ends. The chain carries TRBV11-2 and TRBJ1-5; D is perhaps TRBD1 (6 bases). Sequences were derived from peripheral blood, sampled from a patient treated with radiotherapy plus ipilimumab. This receptor was taken from a human donor with non-small cell lung cancer whose response to radiotherapy plus ipilimumab could not be evaluated. The DNA of the CDR3 is TGTGCCAGCAGCGGCGAAGGGGGAAATCAGCCCCAGCATTTT. The encoded protein is CASSGEGGNQPQHF.